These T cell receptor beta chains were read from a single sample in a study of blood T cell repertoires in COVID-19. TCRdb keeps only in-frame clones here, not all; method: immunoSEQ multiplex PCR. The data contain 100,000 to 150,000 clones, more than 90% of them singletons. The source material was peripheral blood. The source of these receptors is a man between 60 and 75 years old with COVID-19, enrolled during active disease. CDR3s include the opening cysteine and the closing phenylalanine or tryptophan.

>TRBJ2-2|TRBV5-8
CASSFRGELSTGELFF
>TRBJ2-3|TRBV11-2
CASSYLRGGIADTQYF
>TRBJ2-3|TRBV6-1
CASSESGLPDTQYF
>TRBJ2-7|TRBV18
CASSPQGAYEQYF
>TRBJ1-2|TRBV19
CATARTANYGYTF
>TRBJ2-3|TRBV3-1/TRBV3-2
CASSNRGTDTQYF
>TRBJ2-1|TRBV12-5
CASEGSGGYNEQFF
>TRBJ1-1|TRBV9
CASSVQTPLGQWNTEAFF
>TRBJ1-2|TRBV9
CASSIRDYTNYGYTF
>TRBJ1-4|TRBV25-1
CASSASDRVPEKLFF
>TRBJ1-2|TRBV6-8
CASSPQEGQGFYGYTF
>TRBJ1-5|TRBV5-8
CASSLDGGREGQPQHF
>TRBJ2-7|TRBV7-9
CAILLRDRVPGEQYF
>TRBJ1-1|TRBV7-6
CASSSRDRGNTEAFF
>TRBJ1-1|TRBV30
CAWNNGNTEAFF
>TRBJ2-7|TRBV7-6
CASSLTDAASYEQYF
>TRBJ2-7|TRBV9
CASSVEDAGFYEQYF
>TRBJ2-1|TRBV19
CASSILAGKGGEQFF
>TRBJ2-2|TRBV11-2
CASSLIMRVFNTGELFF
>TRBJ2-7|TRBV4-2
CASSLLYSYEQYF
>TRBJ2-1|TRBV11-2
CASSLGGRSEQFF
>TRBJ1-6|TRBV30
CAWRGGLNSPLHF
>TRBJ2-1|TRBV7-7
CASSPAAGGRNEQFF
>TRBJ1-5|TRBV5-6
CASSPLRGGNQPQHF
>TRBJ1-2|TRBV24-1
CATSDPGASKDGYTF
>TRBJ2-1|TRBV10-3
CAISDRGGGNEQFF
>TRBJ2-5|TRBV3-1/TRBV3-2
CASSQDQGTSGSGTQYF
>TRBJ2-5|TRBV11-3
CASSLDLQETQYF
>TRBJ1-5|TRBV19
CATSTGIEQPQHF
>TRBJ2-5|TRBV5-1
CASSYSQETQYF
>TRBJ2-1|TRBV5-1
CASQTSVAYNEQFF
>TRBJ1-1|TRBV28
CASSPLFGTRDTEAFF
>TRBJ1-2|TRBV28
CASSLSRVPRRGYTF
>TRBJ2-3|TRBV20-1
CSASPLAGGDTQYF
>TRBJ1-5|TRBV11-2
CASSLDGATGAQPQHF
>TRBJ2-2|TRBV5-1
CASSVGIKGTSAVNTGELFF
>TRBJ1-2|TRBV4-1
CASSRTRDKSRAGYTF
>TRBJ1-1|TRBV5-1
CASSPLRGGSTEAFF
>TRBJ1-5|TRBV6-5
CASSYGQDNQPQHF
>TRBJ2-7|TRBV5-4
CASSLDGTNLYEQYF
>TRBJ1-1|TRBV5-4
CASSPRRQGTNTEAFF
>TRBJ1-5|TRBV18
CASSWAWSNQPQHF
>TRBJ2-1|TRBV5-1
CASSSQAGDGEQFF
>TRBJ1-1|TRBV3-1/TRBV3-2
CASSQGAGSFF
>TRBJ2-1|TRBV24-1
CATSDGGTGRYNEQFF
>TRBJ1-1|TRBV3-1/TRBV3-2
CASSRMSGDTEAFF
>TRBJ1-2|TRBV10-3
CAISDGDRGGGYTF
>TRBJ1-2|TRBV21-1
CASSDPRGGRLHGYTF
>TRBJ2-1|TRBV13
CASSSRQVETYNEQFF
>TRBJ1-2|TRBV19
CASSMGTEGPYGYTF
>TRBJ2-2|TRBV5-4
CASSNPGSLPGELFF
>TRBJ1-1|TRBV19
CASSTQTGGADTEAFF
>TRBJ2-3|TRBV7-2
CASSLGGRSSDTQYF
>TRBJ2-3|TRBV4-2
CASSPSGVGADTQYF
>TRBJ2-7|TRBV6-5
CASSYSRQGHEQYF